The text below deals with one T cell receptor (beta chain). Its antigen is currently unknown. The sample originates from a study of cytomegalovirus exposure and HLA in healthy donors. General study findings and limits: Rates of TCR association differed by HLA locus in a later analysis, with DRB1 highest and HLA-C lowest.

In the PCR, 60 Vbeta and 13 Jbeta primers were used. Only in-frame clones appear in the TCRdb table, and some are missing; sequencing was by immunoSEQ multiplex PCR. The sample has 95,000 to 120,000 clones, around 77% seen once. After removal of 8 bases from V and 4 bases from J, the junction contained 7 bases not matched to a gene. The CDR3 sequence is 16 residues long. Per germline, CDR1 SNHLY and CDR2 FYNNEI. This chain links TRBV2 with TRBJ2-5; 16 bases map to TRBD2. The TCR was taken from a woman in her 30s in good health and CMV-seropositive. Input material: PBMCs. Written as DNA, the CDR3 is TGTGCCAGCTTGGGGACTAGCGGGAGGGCGGGAGAGACCCAGTACTTC. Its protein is CASLGTSGRAGETQYF.